This TCR beta chain stems from a study of blood T cell repertoires in COVID-19. Overall study context: The cDNA or gDNA used as material had been derived from T cells, B-cell-depleted T cells, or PBMCs.

Using immunoSEQ multiplex PCR, the repertoire was profiled, and TCRdb retains in-frame clones only, with some absent. The sample contains around 280,000 clones, around 89% of which appear only once. Germline CDR1 is SGHDT and CDR2 is YYEEEE. Deletions cut 1 base from V and 0 bases from J, with 17 bases between. The CDR3 contains 18 residues. This chain links TRBV5-6 with TRBJ2-1; D possibly corresponds to TRBD2 (6 bases). The clonotype was recovered from a woman aged 18-29 years with acute COVID-19. Sample: PBMCs or T cells enriched from blood (not recorded which). CDR3 DNA: TGTGCCAGCAGCTTGAGCCTTTGGCGGAGGGGCTCCTACAATGAGCAGTTCTTC. The encoded protein is CASSLSLWRRGSYNEQFF.